Presented here are 17 T cell receptor beta chains from one specimen sequenced in a study of technical replicates of blood from several donors. This table comes from immunoSEQ multiplex PCR, and its TCRdb copy is limited to in-frame clones, with some not included. The sample comprises some 83,000 clones, roughly nine tenths of which are singletons, and about 0.23% rests with the top ten. The sample was T cells isolated from PBMCs. All receptors derive from a human donor in good health.

The rearrangement joins TRBV28 to TRBJ1-4, with 9 positions matching TRBD1. Germline V lookup: CDR1 MDHEN, CDR2 SYDVKM. The CDR3 loop spans 13 amino acids. V lost 5 bases, J lost 11 bases, and 6 bases stayed unmatched. The CDR3 DNA follows: TGTGCCAGCAGTCTGACAGGGGGAAGGAAACTGTTTTTT. Translated, it gives CASSLTGGRKLFF.

The chain has TRBV25-1 and TRBJ2-7; D perhaps matches TRBD1 (5 bases). Germline values: CDR1 MGHDK, CDR2 SYGVNS. CDR3 length: 13 residues. The germline V and J ends were trimmed by 8 bases and 7 bases, with 18 bases remaining between them. The DNA of the CDR3 is TGTGCCAGCCGACTTGGGGCAGTTCAGGAGCAGTACTTC. Encoded protein: CASRLGAVQEQYF.

V gene TRBV6-5 combines with J gene TRBJ1-1; no definite D call. The germline V gene has CDR1 MNHEY and CDR2 SVGAGI. The germline V and J ends were trimmed by 8 bases and 0 bases, with 10 bases remaining between them. This CDR3 comprises 13 residues. The CDR3 region has the DNA TGTGCCAGCTCTAGATCCATGAACACTGAAGCTTTCTTT. As protein: CASSRSMNTEAFF.

This chain connects TRBV29-1 to TRBJ2-5; 8 nucleotides align to TRBD2. Germline CDR1 is SQVTM and CDR2 is ANQGSEA. V lost 7 bases, J lost 4 bases, and 2 bases stayed unmatched. The CDR3 sequence is 11 residues long. CDR3 amino acids: CSAAGVETQYF. The CDR3 DNA sequence: TGCAGCGCAGCGGGAGTAGAGACCCAGTACTTC.

The chain is built from TRBV19 and TRBJ1-1, with TRBD1 identical over 7 bases. Per the germline V gene, CDR1 is LNHDA and CDR2 is SQIVND (reference sequence). The V segment lost 11 bases and the J segment 1 base; nucleotides outside the gene matches: 13. The CDR3 contains 15 residues. The DNA for the CDR3 is TGTGCCGTCGGAAGGGACAGACTAAAGAACACTGAAGCTTTCTTT. Protein product: CAVGRDRLKNTEAFF.

This clone was found a few times. Given the absence of the conserved phenylalanine or tryptophan at the CDR3 end, a read error is likely. No DNA is shown, since the ends of the CDR3 on it are uncertain; the CDR3 is the one TCRdb lists. The J gene is TRBJ1-1, the V gene TRBV7-6. Ends included, the CDR3 has 8 residues. Germline V gene lookup returns CDR1 SGHVS and CDR2 FNYEAQ. The CDR3 sequence is CASRTPRY.

The rearrangement links TRBV4-2 to TRBJ2-3; TRBD2 might be the D (6 bases). This CDR3 has 13 amino acids. CDR1 is LGHNA and CDR2 is YNFKEQ in the germline V gene. The V gene lost 4 bases and the J gene lost 1 base, with 6 bases spanning the gap. Here the CDR3 reads CASSPGGTDTQYF. Here the CDR3 DNA reads TGTGCCAGCAGCCCGGGGGGCACAGATACGCAGTATTTT.

The rearrangement uses TRBV7-8 and TRBJ2-1; TRBD1 aligns across 7 bases. V dropped 2 bases and J dropped 4; count of bases not matched to a gene: 5. Germline CDR1 is SGHVS and CDR2 is FQNEAQ. The CDR3 sequence is 15 residues long. The CDR3 DNA reads as TGTGCCAGCAGCTTAAAGGGACAGTTTTACAATGAGCAGTTCTTC. Its translation is CASSLKGQFYNEQFF.

This clone was recorded only once. The rearrangement uses TRBV9 and TRBJ2-5, with no clear D. Germline V gene data show CDR1 as SGDLS and CDR2 as YYNGEE. The CDR3 spans 16 residues. The V end was cut by 2 bases, the J end by 1 base, with 15 bases between. DNA of the CDR3: TGTGCCAGCAGCGTGTCGCTAGAGCCGTCCCAAGAGACCCAGTACTTC. Protein: CASSVSLEPSQETQYF.

This chain joins TRBV6-4 and TRBJ1-2, with D possibly matching TRBD1 (6 bases). V was clipped by 6 bases and J by 5 bases, with 13 bases between them. The CDR3 sequence is 13 residues long. Germline V CDR1 and CDR2: MRHNA, SNTAGT. This chain's CDR3 is CASSGGQSYGYTF. The CDR3 DNA follows: TGTGCCAGCAGCGGTGGACAGTCGTATGGCTACACCTTC.

The rearrangement uses TRBV6-1 and TRBJ2-5, with TRBD2 matching 14 bases. Per germline, CDR1 MNHNS and CDR2 SASEGT. J lost 0 bases, V lost 0 bases, and 9 bases had no gene match. CDR3 length: 20 amino acids. The CDR3: CASSEALLRGLAGDQETQYF. The CDR3 nucleotides read TGTGCCAGCAGTGAAGCGCTTCTGAGGGGACTAGCGGGGGACCAAGAGACCCAGTACTTC.

This rearrangement joins TRBV4-1 to TRBJ2-7; TRBD2 agrees at 10 bases. The germline V gene has CDR1 MGHRA and CDR2 YSYEKL. The CDR3 is 15 amino acids. V trimming: 5 bases; J trimming: 0 bases; junction bases outside the gene matches: 4. The CDR3 here is CASSFSGGTSYEQYF. In DNA form, the CDR3 reads TGCGCCAGCAGCTTTAGCGGGGGGACCTCCTACGAGCAGTACTTC.

The DNA for the CDR3 is TGCAGCGTTGGGTCCGGGACAGGCCTCCCCTACGAGCAGTACTTC. Its translation: CSVGSGTGLPYEQYF. The chain combines TRBV29-1 with TRBJ2-7, with 8 bases fitting TRBD1. Germline loops: CDR1 SQVTM, CDR2 ANQGSEA. This CDR3 has 15 residues. V trimming: 4 bases; J trimming: 2 bases; junction bases outside the gene matches: 10.

The rearrangement uses TRBV6-1 and TRBJ1-5, with a tentative D call TRBD1 (6 bases). From germline, CDR1 is MNHNS and CDR2 SASEGT. The CDR3 has 15 amino acids. V was clipped by 10 bases and J by 5 bases, with 21 bases between them. In DNA form, the CDR3 reads TGTGCCATCACCCCCGGGACACACCCGTATCAGCCCCAGCATTTT. It is translated as CAITPGTHPYQPQHF.

The chain has TRBV7-2 and TRBJ2-7; a weak D match, TRBD2 (6 bases). CDR3 length equals 15 residues. V was shortened by 5 bases and J by 0 bases, with 14 bases between the two germline ends. Per germline, CDR1 SGHTA and CDR2 FQGNSA. CDR3 DNA: TGTGCCAGCAGCATACTAGCTCGGGGCTCCTACGAGCAGTACTTC. Encoded protein: CASSILARGSYEQYF.

The chain recombines TRBV7-2 with TRBJ2-1; 9 bases match TRBD2. Germline trimming cut 5 bases from V and 15 bases from J; bases unmatched to any gene: 17. Germline assignment: CDR1 SGHTA and CDR2 FQGNSA. This CDR3 has 15 amino acids. CDR3 nucleotides: TGTGCCAGCAGCCCTGCAGCGGGGGGCCCCCGAGTATGGTTCTTC. The encoded protein is CASSPAAGGPRVWFF.

V usage is TRBV7-8 and J usage is TRBJ2-3; 11 bases align to TRBD2. V lost 5 bases to trimming and J lost 3 bases; unmatched junction nucleotides: 7. Per germline, CDR1 SGHVS and CDR2 FQNEAQ. The CDR3 is 16 amino acids. The CDR3 reads CASSEVAGGSTDTQYF. CDR3 coding DNA: TGTGCCAGCAGCGAAGTAGCGGGAGGGTCTACAGATACGCAGTATTTT.